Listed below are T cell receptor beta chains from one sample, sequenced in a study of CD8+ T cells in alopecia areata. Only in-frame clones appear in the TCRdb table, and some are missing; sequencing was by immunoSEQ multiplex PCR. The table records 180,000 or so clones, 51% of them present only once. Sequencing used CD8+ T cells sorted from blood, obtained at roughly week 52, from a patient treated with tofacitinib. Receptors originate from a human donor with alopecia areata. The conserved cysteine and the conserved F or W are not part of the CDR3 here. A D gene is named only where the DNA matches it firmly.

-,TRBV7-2,ASSLPGTASPNTEAF
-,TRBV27,ASSLGSEGYTEAF
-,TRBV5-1,ASSSGAKETQY
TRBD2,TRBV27,ASSLTGVSGGFYNEQF
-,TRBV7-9,ASSLGGGPQH
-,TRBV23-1,ASSQSLRWYNEQF
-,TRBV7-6,ASSLGARYEQY
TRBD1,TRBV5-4,ASIQSRDSSGYT
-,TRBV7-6,ASSLLPGEETQY
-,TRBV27,ASTLTGPRDTEAF
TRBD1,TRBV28,ASSFGTASYEQY
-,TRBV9,ASSVNERSRRSEGYT
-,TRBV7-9,ASSLNAGQAAWGYT
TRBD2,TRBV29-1,SVESGGGRTGELF
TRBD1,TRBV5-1,ASSHRGYEQY
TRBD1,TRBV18,ASSPPGVGGYQPQH
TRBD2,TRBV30,AWSVLAVTGELF
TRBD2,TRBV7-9,ASSSSGGTYNEQF
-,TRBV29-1,SVETLSYEQY
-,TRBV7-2,ASSLGLGSYNEQF
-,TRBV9,ASSVASYGYT
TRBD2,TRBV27,ASSYSGGALDTQY
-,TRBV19,ASSISKGSLGSGANVLT
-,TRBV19,ASSMQGGNTEAF
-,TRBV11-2,ASSLAGVQANYGYT
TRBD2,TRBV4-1,ASSPGRGQAYEQY
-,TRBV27,ASSQQGWRDTQY
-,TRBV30,AWSRHTEAF
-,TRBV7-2,ASSSGGGASYEQY
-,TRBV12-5,ASGFLESYGYT
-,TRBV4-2,ASSQDLGRTMWYGYT
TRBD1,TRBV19,ASFTGDGYT
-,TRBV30,AWSRGTYNEQF
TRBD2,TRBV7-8,ASSAQLAGGLEYEQY
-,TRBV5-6,ASSLNRATDTQY
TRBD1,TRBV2,ASSELVGTDNTGELF
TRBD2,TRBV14,ASSQRGEEYGEQY
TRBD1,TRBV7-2,ASSIQGSGNTIY
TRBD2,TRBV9,ASSARGDYTDTQY
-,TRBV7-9,ASSDPHGETETQY
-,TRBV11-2,ASSLGRGSTNTIY
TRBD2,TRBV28,ASSSGGAQETQY
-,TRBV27,ASTTGGEAF
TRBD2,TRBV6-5,ASSRAGSSYNEQF
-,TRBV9,ASSTGIVPYGYT
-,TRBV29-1,SVRTDGGGQPQH
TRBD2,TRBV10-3,AISAGSGGGSDTQY
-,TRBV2,ASSDAPFYGYT
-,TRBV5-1,ASSFSGVGYT
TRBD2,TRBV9,ASSVEAGGAEQY
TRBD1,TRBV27,ASSLDTGTATYNEQF